This T cell receptor (beta chain) was captured by sequencing in a study of a mutant IDH1 vaccine in newly diagnosed glioma. Study summary: Sex distribution of treated patients was about 62% male and 37.5% female; mean age was around 40 years.

Stated time point: week 47, end of study. Doses of 300 ug of mutant IDH1 20-mer peptide were given with topical imiquimod. Turning to this clone: As yet, its antigen is unknown.

The germline V gene encodes CDR1 SGHRS and CDR2 YFSETQ. The CDR3 loop spans 13 amino acids. V was clipped by 7 bases and J by 5 bases; unmatched bases: 5. TCRdb's copy holds only in-frame clones and misses some; the assay was immunoSEQ multiplex PCR. The sample comprises around 23,000 clones, roughly 83% of which are singletons, and around 2.8% rests with the top ten. This specimen was PBMCs, taken from a glioma patient whose treatment included an IDH1 peptide vaccine. This clonotype was sampled from a man between 35 and 55 years old with glioma. The chain is built from TRBV5-1 and TRBJ1-4; 7 positions agree with TRBD1. CDR3 nucleotides: TGCGCCAGCGCCGGGGGACAGAATGAAAAACTGTTTTTT. This translates into CASAGGQNEKLFF.